The source of this T cell receptor beta chain is a study of vaccination effects on CD4 cells after COVID-19 (dated by TCRdb to between 2021 and 2022). Concerning the study at large: Two doses of either the BNT162b2 or the mRNA-1273 mRNA SARS-CoV-2 vaccine were administered to participants. SARS-CoV-2 spike-specific CD4+ TCR repertoires from before and after mRNA vaccination were compared in COVID-19 convalescent patients and in infection-naive vaccine recipients. Altogether, around ten COVID-19 convalescent patients and a few SARS-CoV-2-naive healthy vaccine recipients made up the full study. In the study, cultures from other donors were sequenced using the Oncomine TCR Beta short-read assay on an Illumina iSeq 100. Overall study results and their limits: At late post-vaccination timepoints, both infection-induced and vaccine-induced clones showed marked clonal contraction, consistent with waning T cell responses. The study was limited by a small number of convalescent patients, and early post-infection timepoints were lacking. Among healthy vaccine recipients, nearly all vaccine-induced clones were SARS-CoV-2 mono-reactive, and just 1 of 255 was cross-reactive with common cold coronaviruses.

This clone was observed a handful of times. Its cognate antigen has yet to be identified. No base quality values were provided; no much bigger clone lies one nucleotide off. Preparation of the library involved the immunoSEQ multiplex PCR assay. DNA from the cultured, isolated CD4+ T cells was subjected to TCR beta CDR3 sequencing. The authors' analysis ran thus. Non-productive TCR sequences were discarded, and reads were trimmed to the CDR3 region, with only CDR3s of 7 or more amino acids retained. Antigen-specific clonotypes were identified with the MANAFEST web app by comparing expansion in peptide wells against reference cultures. To count as positive, a clone had to show expansion at FDR<0.05 compared with the reference and with all other wells, an odds ratio above 5, and a frequency above 0.1% in two replicate wells. Clonotypes significantly expanded in SARS-CoV-2 spike wells and in at least one common cold coronavirus spike condition were defined as cross-reactive. CDR3 similarity was assessed by Levenshtein distance with the stringdist R package, and unrooted trees were built with ape in R 3.6.1. TCRdb mirrors the immuneACCESS table, restricted to in-frame sequences. Some clones are absent from its copies; in checked studies, under half trace to an unresolved V gene, and the reason for the others is unknown. V, J and clone size were drawn from that table, and D and trimming were deduced from the DNA. This sample is represented by about 37,000 clones; 66% of them were singletons. The ten biggest clones cover about 15% of the sample.

To identify antigen-specific CD4+ T cell clonotypes by their expansion, the ViraFEST assay first stimulated PBMC with viral peptide pools and then applied TCR sequencing. After roughly 11 days of culture, CD4+ T cells were isolated with the EasySep CD4+ T cell isolation kit. None of the healthy vaccine recipients had a prior SARS-CoV-2 infection, which was confirmed by nucleocapsid antibody tests that came back negative both before and after vaccination. Two million PBMC per well were cultured in IMDM with about 4.8% human AB serum, 9 to 10 IU/ml IL-2 and gentamicin, plus 10 ug/ml peptides. On days 3 and 7, half of the culture medium was replaced with fresh IL-2-containing medium. Each peptide stimulation condition was cultured in triplicate wells unless otherwise noted. Using Ficoll-Paque Plus gradient centrifugation, PBMC were separated from whole blood and then either used fresh or cryopreserved at -140C. The spike proteins of SARS-CoV-2 and of the common cold coronaviruses HCoV-NL63, HCoV-OC43 and HCoV-229E were spanned by overlapping peptide pools. The QIAamp micro DNA kit was used to extract genomic DNA from the cultured CD4+ T cells.

This sample comprised CD4+ T cells from PBMCs cultured with HCoV-OC43 spike peptides, obtained before COVID-19 vaccination. According to the study, the label for this sample's cell subset or site signals: HCoV-OC43 spike overlapping peptide pool stimulation. The TCR originated in a human donor who received a COVID-19 vaccine.

The nucleotide sequence is given as TGCGCCAGCAGCTTGGGACAGGGGGCGGAAGGCTACACCTTC. It translates to CASSLGQGAEGYTF. The chain was built from TRBV5-1 and TRBJ1-2; 10 nucleotides in the junction match TRBD1. Taken from the germline V gene, the CDR1 and CDR2 loops are SGHRS and YFSETQ. Ends trimmed: V by 0 bases, J by 8 bases; bases unmatched to a gene: 4. The CDR3 runs 14 amino acids, cysteine and phenylalanine included. Only the CDR3 portion is preserved as DNA: 42 bases, with reading frame beginning at the first base.